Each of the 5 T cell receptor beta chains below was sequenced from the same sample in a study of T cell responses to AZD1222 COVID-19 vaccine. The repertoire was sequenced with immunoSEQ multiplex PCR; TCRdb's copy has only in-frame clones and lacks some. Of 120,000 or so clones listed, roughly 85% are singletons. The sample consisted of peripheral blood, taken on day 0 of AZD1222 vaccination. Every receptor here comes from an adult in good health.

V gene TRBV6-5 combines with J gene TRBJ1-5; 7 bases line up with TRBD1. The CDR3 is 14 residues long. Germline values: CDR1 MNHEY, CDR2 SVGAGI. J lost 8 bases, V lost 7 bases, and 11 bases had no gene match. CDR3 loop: CASTRDREGKPQHF. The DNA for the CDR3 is TGTGCCAGCACTCGTGACAGGGAGGGTAAGCCCCAGCATTTT.

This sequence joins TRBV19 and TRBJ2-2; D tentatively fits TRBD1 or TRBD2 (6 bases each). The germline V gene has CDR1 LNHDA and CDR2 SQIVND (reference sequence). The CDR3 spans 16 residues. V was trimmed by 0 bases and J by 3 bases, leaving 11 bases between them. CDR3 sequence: CASSIERDTYTGELFF. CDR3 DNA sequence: TGTGCCAGTAGTATAGAGCGGGACACATACACCGGGGAGCTGTTTTTT.

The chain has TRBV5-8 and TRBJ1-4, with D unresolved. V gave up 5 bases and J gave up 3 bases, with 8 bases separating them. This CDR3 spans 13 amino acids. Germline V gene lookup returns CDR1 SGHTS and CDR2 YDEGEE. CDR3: CASRPVSNEKLFF. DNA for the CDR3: TGTGCCAGCAGGCCGGTATCTAATGAAAAACTGTTTTTT. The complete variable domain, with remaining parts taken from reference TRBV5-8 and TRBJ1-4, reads EAGVTQSPTHLIKTRGQQATLRCSPISGHTSVYWYQQALGLGLQFLLWYDEGEERNRGNFPPRFSGRQFPNYSSELNVNALELEDSALYLCASRPVSNEKLFFGSGTQLSVL.

This CDR3 is CASSIRQDGEKLFF. The DNA of the CDR3 is TGTGCCAGTAGTATTCGGCAGGATGGCGAAAAACTGTTTTTT. The V and J genes are TRBV19 and TRBJ1-4; D unclear. The length of the CDR3 is 14 residues. V gave up 3 bases and J gave up 8 bases, with 13 bases separating them. Germline CDR1 reads LNHDA; CDR2 reads SQIVND (reference sequence).

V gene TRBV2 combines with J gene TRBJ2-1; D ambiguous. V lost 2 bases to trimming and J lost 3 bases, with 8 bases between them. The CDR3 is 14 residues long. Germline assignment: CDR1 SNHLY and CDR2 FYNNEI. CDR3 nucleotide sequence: TGTGCCAGCAGTGAATATACGGACTACAATGAGCAGTTCTTC. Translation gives CASSEYTDYNEQFF.